The TCR beta chain under discussion was sequenced for a study of shared clonotypes between healthy human individuals (dated by TCRdb to the early 2020s). Study-level background: The cohort comprised a couple of women and a few men aged 18 to 49 years. Per donor, three plates each were used for CD4 naive and CD4 memory, two for CD8 naive, and one for CD8 memory. The study deeply sequenced blood TCR repertoires of five healthy adults to estimate repertoire size and the extent of clonotype sharing between individuals. To increase sequencing depth and limit assay-specific biases, different laboratories used diverse techniques to prepare libraries and sequence TCR repertoires. Between about 0.8 and 9 billion PBMCs per donor were obtained by leukapheresis. What the research found in general, with its limitations: The small number of donors limited the genetic and exposure-history diversity represented. Compared with non-shared clonotypes, the clonotypes found in all four sorted-subset donors had higher generation probabilities. Larger estimated clonotype richness was generally found for naive subsets than for memory subsets. Across a handful of donors, 4.5% to 6.5% of naive CD4, approximately 4% of naive CD8, 2.3% of memory CD4, and around 0.4% of memory CD8 clonotypes were shared. Sampling was restricted to blood, and TCR repertoires in tissue are likely to differ from TCR repertoires in blood. Even with the large sequencing depth, rarefaction of the sorted-subset datasets indicated that sequencing was incomplete. Pairwise subsampling indicated that sequencing depth was expected to affect the degree of clonotype sharing among donors.

Using the deep immunoSEQ assay, TCR CDR3 regions were amplified from genomic DNA by multiplex PCR. Extracted genomic DNA from each cell subset was spread evenly across all wells of several immunoSEQ 96-well plates, with each plate serving as a replicate. For sorted subsets, 150 to 250 ng of genomic DNA, equivalent to some 33,000 T cell genomes, went into each replicate PCR. Purified libraries were measured with a Qubit 3.0 fluorometer, size-checked on a Bioanalyzer 2100, and measured again with the KAPA Library Quantification kit. Every immunoSEQ 96-well plate was sequenced on a separate single-read 150-cycle Illumina NextSeq 550 flow cell. The authors processed their data as follows. Because the immunoSEQ output included only junctional sequences and no quality scores, the filtering could not be the same as the filtering used for full-length reads. To assign V/J genes and CDR3, sequences were annotated against IMGT germline references using PyIR, a Python wrapper for IgBLAST v1.9. Reads were filtered out if the reads had weak V/J assignments (E-value above 1e-6), no CDR3, stop codons, out-of-frame junctions, or ambiguous translated residues. V3J clonotypes were defined by identical inferred V gene, J gene, and CDR3 amino acid sequence. Percentage overlap between repertoires was calculated by dividing the number of shared unique clonotypes by the size of the smaller repertoire. Richness of each repertoire was evaluated using RTK rarefaction, the Chao1 estimator, and Recon v2.1 estimates of unobserved clonotypes. Generation probabilities for all TCRbeta clonotypes obtained by the gDNA method from several donors were computed using OLGA. TCRdb took this table from immuneACCESS and kept in-frame rearrangements with V and J called. Such tables lack part of the clones; where checked against another copy, unresolved V genes explain under half of the gap, and the rest is unexplained. V and J calls and clone size are as listed in that table; D and trimming were resolved from the DNA. The sample profile shows millions of clones; around nine tenths of them were found once. The ten largest account for roughly 0.13% of the sample.

Remarks on this clone: The antigen it binds to is not known. Base qualities are missing; no much larger clone stands one base away.

Taken from cysteine to phenylalanine, the CDR3 has 15 residues. Of the read, only the CDR3 DNA is kept; its 45 bases are in frame from base 1. The germline V gene specifies SGHRS as CDR1 and YFSETQ as CDR2. Deletion took 4 bases off V and 2 bases off J, with a span of 14 bases between the germline ends. Healthy HIV-negative adults with no recently reported acute infections or vaccinations were included as donors. All donors were Caucasian adults living in Nashville, Tennessee, USA. CD4+ T cells were enriched through magnetic negative selection, after which naive cells were positively selected on CD45RA and the remaining negative fraction served as the memory subset. After blood collection by leukapheresis, PBMCs were isolated using Ficoll-Histopaque density gradient centrifugation and then cryopreserved in the vapor phase of liquid nitrogen. Analytical flow cytometry was used to check the purity and quantity of each magnetically sorted T cell population. From each sorted fraction, genomic DNA was isolated and quantified by UV absorbance on a Nanodrop 2000c.

Sequencing was performed on naive CD4+ T cells sorted from blood. The cell subset or site label here, explained by the study, means: CD45RA+ positively selected. This receptor was obtained from a man younger than 30 in good health. The chain uses TRBV5-1 and TRBJ2-3; TRBD2 is perhaps the D gene, given 6 matching bases. The CDR3 protein: CASSPIGGDTDTQYF. The DNA is as follows: TGCGCCAGCAGCCCGATCGGGGGTGACACAGATACGCAGTATTTT.